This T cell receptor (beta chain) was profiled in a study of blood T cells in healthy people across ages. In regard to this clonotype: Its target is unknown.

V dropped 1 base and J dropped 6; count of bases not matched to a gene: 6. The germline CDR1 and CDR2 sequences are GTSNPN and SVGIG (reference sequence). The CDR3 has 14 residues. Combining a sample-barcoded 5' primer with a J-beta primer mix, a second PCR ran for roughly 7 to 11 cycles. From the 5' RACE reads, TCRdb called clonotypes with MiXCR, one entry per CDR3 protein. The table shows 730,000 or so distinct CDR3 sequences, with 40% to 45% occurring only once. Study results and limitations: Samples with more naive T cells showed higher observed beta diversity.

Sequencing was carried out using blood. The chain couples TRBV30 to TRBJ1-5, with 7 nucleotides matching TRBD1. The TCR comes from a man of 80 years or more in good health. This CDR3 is CAWSGTGGTQPQHF. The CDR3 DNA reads TGTGCCTGGAGTGGGACAGGAGGAACTCAGCCCCAGCATTTT.